This T cell receptor (beta chain) was captured in a study of CD8 T cells in Susac syndrome. Study background: When blood was collected, patients with Susac syndrome were therapy-naive, were taking corticosteroids, or were receiving intravenous immunoglobulin alone.

Germline V CDR1 and CDR2: LGHDT, YNNKEL (reference sequence). Trimming took 0 bases from V and 2 from J, leaving 11 bases between them. The CDR3 is made up of 15 amino acids. Reverse transcription of roughly 0.45 to 1 ug RNA used random hexamers. MiXCR, applied by TCRdb to the immunoSEQ multiplex PCR reads, yields one record per CDR3 protein. The data show around 53,000 distinct CDR3 sequences, over 90% seen once. Peripheral blood CD8+ and CD4+ T cells were profiled by TCR beta sequencing. This chain connects TRBV3-1 to TRBJ2-7, with a possible D match to TRBD2 (5 bases). The sample comprised CD8+ T cells from PBMCs. The source is a human donor with Susac syndrome. CDR3 sequence (DNA): TGTGCCAGCAGCCAAGAGAGGGTTCTTCCCTACGAGCAGTACTTC. Its protein is CASSQERVLPYEQYF.